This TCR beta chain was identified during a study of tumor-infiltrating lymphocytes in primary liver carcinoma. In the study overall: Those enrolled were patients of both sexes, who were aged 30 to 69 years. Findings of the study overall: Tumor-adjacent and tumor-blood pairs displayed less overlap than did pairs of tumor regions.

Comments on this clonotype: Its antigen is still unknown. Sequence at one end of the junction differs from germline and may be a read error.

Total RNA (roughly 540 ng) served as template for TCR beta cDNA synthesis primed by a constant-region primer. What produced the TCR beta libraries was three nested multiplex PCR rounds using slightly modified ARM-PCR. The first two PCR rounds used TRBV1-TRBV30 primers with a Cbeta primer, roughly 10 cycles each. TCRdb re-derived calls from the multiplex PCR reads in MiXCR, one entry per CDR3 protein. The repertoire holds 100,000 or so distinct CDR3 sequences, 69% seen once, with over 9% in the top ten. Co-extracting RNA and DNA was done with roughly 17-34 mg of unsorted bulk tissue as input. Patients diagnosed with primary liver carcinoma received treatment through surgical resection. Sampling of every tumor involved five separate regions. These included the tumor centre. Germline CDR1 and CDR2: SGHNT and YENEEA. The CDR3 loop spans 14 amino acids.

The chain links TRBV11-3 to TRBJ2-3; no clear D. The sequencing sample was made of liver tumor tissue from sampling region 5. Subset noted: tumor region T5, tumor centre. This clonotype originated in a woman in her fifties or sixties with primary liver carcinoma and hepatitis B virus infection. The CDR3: CASSFRISTDKQYF. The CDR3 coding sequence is TGTGCCAGCAGTTTCAGGATTAGCACAGATAAGCAGTATTTT.